The source of this T cell receptor beta chain is a study of OX40 agonist ivuxolimab in advanced cancers. Background on the study: The dose of intravenous ivuxolimab that patients received every 2 weeks ranged from 0.01 to 10 mg/kg. Every patient in dose escalation had hepatocellular carcinoma, melanoma, renal cell or head and neck cancer.

CDR3 length equals 15 residues. Trimming stripped 4 bases from V and 0 bases from J, with 11 bases between. Germline values: CDR1 LGHNA, CDR2 YSLEER. A history of autoimmune disease or systemic immunosuppression excluded patients. Repertoires were generated with immunoSEQ multiplex PCR, while TCRdb's copy carries only in-frame clones and drops some. This table holds tens of thousands of clones, 91% found once. The source was CD4+ or CD8+ T cells sorted from blood, collected in a trial of the OX40 agonist ivuxolimab. The V call is TRBV4-3, the J call TRBJ2-3; the D is unclear. This TCR derives from an adult with an advanced solid tumor such as melanoma, head and neck, liver or kidney cancer. The CDR3 region is CASSPGILSTDTQYF. The DNA of the CDR3 is TGCGCCAGCAGCCCAGGAATTCTGAGCACAGATACGCAGTATTTT.